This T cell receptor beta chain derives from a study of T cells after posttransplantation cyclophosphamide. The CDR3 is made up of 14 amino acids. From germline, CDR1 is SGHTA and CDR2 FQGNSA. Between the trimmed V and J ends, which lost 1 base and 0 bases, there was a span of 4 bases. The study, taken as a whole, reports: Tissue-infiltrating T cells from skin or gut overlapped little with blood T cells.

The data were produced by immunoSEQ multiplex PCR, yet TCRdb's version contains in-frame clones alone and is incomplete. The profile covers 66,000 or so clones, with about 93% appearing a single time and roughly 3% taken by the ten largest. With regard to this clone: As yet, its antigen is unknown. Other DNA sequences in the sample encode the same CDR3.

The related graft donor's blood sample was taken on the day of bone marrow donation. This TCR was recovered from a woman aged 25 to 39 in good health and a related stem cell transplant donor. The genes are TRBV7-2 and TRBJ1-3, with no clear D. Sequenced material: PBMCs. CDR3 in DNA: TGTGCCAGCAGCTTAGGAGGCTCTGGAAACACCATATATTTT. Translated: CASSLGGSGNTIYF.